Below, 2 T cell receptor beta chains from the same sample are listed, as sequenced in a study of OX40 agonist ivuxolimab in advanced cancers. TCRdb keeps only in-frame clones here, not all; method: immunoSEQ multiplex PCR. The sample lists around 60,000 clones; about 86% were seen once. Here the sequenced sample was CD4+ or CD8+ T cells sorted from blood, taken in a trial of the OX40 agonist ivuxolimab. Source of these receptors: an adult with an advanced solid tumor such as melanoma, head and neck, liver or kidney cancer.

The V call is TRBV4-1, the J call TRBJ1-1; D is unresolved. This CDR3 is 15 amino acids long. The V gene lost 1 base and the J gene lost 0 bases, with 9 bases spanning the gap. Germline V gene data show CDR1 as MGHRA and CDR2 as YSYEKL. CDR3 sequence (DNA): TGCGCCAGCAGCCAAGGAAGAGGGATGAACACTGAAGCTTTCTTT. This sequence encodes CASSQGRGMNTEAFF.

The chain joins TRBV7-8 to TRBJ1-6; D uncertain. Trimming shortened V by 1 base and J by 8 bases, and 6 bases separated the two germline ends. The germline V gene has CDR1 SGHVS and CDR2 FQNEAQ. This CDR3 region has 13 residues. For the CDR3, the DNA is TGTGCCAGCAGCTTAGGTCGGGATTCACCCCTCCACTTT. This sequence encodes CASSLGRDSPLHF.